The 19 T cell receptor beta chains reported below all come from one sample, sequenced in a study of radiation and T cells in renal cell carcinoma. Produced via immunoSEQ multiplex PCR; TCRdb's table is partial and in-frame only. The table has 100,000 to 150,000 clones, 85% to 90% seen once. Indicated time point: blood 2 weeks post-SBRT. As to treatment: 15 Gy SBRT to primary tumor, nephrectomy 4 weeks later. The material was blood, obtained from a patient whose treatment included radiotherapy and nephrectomy. The receptors here all came from a woman aged 70 to 79 with renal cell carcinoma.

The V gene is TRBV11-2, the J gene TRBJ2-7; 7 bases match TRBD1. The V gene end was trimmed by 5 bases and the J gene end by 6 bases; junction bases not matched to a gene: 10. The germline gives CDR1 SGHAT, CDR2 FQNNGV. The CDR3 sequence is 14 residues long. Written as DNA, the CDR3 is TGTGCCAGCAGCCAAGGGACAGCAAATGGCGAGCAGTACTTC. This encodes CASSQGTANGEQYF.

This chain connects TRBV28 to TRBJ2-2, with TRBD1 as a possible D gene (6 bases). The V and J ends lost 7 bases and 3 bases respectively, with 12 bases between them. Germline V gene sequence: CDR1 MDHEN, CDR2 SYDVKM. This CDR3 contains 14 residues. The DNA of the CDR3 is TGTGCCAGCAAGCAGGGGCGCGACACCGGGGAGCTGTTTTTT. Residues: CASKQGRDTGELFF.

Notes on this clone: Compared with germline, one end of the junction differs, possibly owing to a read error. The chain has TRBV7-9 and TRBJ1-2, with 8 nucleotides matching TRBD1. CDR1 SEHNR and CDR2 FQNEAQ come from the germline V gene (reference sequence). The CDR3 totals 15 residues. CDR3 DNA sequence: TGTGCCAGTAGCTTAGCCGGGACAGGAGCCTATGGCTACACCTTC. Translated: CASSLAGTGAYGYTF.

The rearrangement links TRBV7-2 to TRBJ2-6; D not certain. The germline V and J ends were trimmed by 4 bases and 0 bases, with 10 bases remaining between them. CDR1 is SGHTA and CDR2 is FQGNSA in the germline V gene. The CDR3 is 16 residues long. CDR3 in amino acids: CASSSATGSGANVLTF. Written as DNA, the CDR3 is TGTGCCAGCAGCTCCGCCACCGGCTCTGGGGCCAACGTCCTGACTTTC. Based on the CDR3 plus reference TRBV7-2 and TRBJ2-6, the full variable domain is GAGVSQSPSNKVTEKGKDVELRCDPISGHTALYWYRQSLGQGLEFLIYFQGNSAPDKSGLPSDRFSAERTGGSVSTLTIQRTQQEDSAVYLCASSSATGSGANVLTFGAGSRLTVL.

A remark on this clone: An end of the junction differs from the germline gene, which may be a read error. The chain recombines TRBV7-7 with TRBJ2-5, with D perhaps being TRBD1 or TRBD2 (5 bases each). Germline CDR1 is SSHAT and CDR2 is FNYEAQ (reference sequence). This CDR3 is 15 amino acids long. This CDR3 is CASSKDGAHGETQYF. DNA for the CDR3: TGTGCTAGCAGCAAGGACGGGGCCCATGGGGAGACCCAGTACTTC.

The chain has TRBV6-5 and TRBJ2-7; TRBD2 matches at 7 bases. The CDR3 runs to 14 residues. From germline, CDR1 is MNHEY and CDR2 SVGAGI. Trimming cost V 5 bases and J 4 bases; bases outside gene matches: 8. The chain's CDR3 is CASSMAGDGYEQYF. The CDR3 nucleotides read TGTGCCAGCAGTATGGCGGGGGACGGGTACGAGCAGTACTTC.

The chain combines TRBV6-1 with TRBJ1-3, with D perhaps TRBD1 (5 bases). This CDR3 is 15 amino acids long. Germline CDR1 and CDR2: MNHNS and SASEGT. Deletions cut 2 bases from V and 0 bases from J, with 8 bases between. The CDR3 reads CASSERGSSGNTIYF. CDR3 nucleotide sequence: TGTGCCAGCAGTGAAAGGGGCAGCTCTGGAAACACCATATATTTT.

J is TRBJ2-7 and V is TRBV7-9, with 10 bases identical to TRBD1. The length of the CDR3 is 15 residues. Germline V gene sequence: CDR1 SEHNR, CDR2 FQNEAQ (reference sequence). The V gene end was trimmed by 3 bases and the J gene end by 2 bases; junction bases not matched to a gene: 4. This CDR3 is CASSFGQGVAYEQYF. The CDR3 nucleotides are TGTGCCAGCAGCTTCGGACAGGGGGTTGCCTACGAGCAGTACTTC. The variable domain in full, with the rest retrieved from reference TRBV7-9 and TRBJ2-7, is DTGVSQNPRHKITKRGQNVTFRCDPISEHNRLYWYRQTLGQGPEFLTYFQNEAQLEKSRLLSDRFSAERPKGSFSTLEIQRTEQGDSAMYLCASSFGQGVAYEQYFGPGTRLTVT.

The V gene is TRBV4-3, the J gene TRBJ1-2, with 7 bases lining up with TRBD1. Losses at the gene ends were 4 bases for V and 3 bases for J; bases not matched to a gene: 11. Germline V gives CDR1 LGHNA, CDR2 YSLEER. CDR3 size: 16 residues. The CDR3 reads CASSPSTGRSHYGYTF. Written as DNA, the CDR3 is TGCGCCAGCAGCCCCTCGACAGGGAGGTCCCACTATGGCTACACCTTC.

V is TRBV27 and J is TRBJ1-2; tentatively, D is TRBD1 (6 bases). Germline CDR1 is MNHEY and CDR2 is SMNVEV (reference sequence). The V and J ends lost 6 bases and 2 bases respectively, with 16 bases between them. This CDR3 is built from 15 residues. As DNA, the CDR3 is TGTGCCAGCAGGCAGCGACAGGTTCCCAACTATGGCTACACCTTC. This encodes CASRQRQVPNYGYTF.

The J gene is TRBJ1-5, the V gene TRBV2, with D unresolved. This CDR3 is built from 14 residues. Germline CDR1 and CDR2: SNHLY and FYNNEI. V lost 5 bases and J lost 3, with 11 bases in between. The CDR3 DNA sequence: TGTGCCAGCAGTCAGTCCCTAACCAATCAGCCCCAGCATTTT. This codes for CASSQSLTNQPQHF.

The CDR3 sequence: CASSFDREEAFF. The CDR3 DNA follows: TGTGCCAGCAGCTTCGACAGGGAAGAAGCTTTCTTT. The V gene is TRBV6-6, the J gene TRBJ1-1; 7 bases align to TRBD1. With 6 bases clipped from V and 8 bases from J, the junction kept 6 bases outside the gene matches. The CDR3 covers 12 residues. CDR1 and CDR2 from the germline V gene are MNHNY and SVGAGI (reference sequence).

This chain connects TRBV14 to TRBJ1-2, with D possibly TRBD1 on 5 matching bases. This CDR3 has 15 amino acids. V lost 0 bases, J lost 3 bases, and 11 bases lay in between. Germline loops: CDR1 SGHDN, CDR2 FVKESK. This CDR3 reads CASSQDPREYYGYTF. The DNA for the CDR3 is TGTGCCAGCAGCCAAGATCCCAGGGAGTACTATGGCTACACCTTC.

The rearrangement uses TRBV28 and TRBJ1-5, with D possibly being TRBD1 (5 bases). V gave up 8 bases and J gave up 0 bases, with 11 bases separating them. The CDR3 loop spans 14 amino acids. Germline V gives CDR1 MDHEN, CDR2 SYDVKM. This chain's CDR3 is CASLTGNSNQPQHF. The CDR3 DNA reads as TGTGCCAGCTTAACAGGCAATAGCAATCAGCCCCAGCATTTT.

V is TRBV7-9 and J is TRBJ1-1; D is ambiguous. CDR1 and CDR2 from the germline V gene are SEHNR and FQNEAQ (reference sequence). V shed 6 bases and J shed 1 base, with 9 bases lying between them. The CDR3 extends over 13 amino acids. CDR3: CASSSTRNTEAFF. Written as DNA, the CDR3 is TGTGCCAGCAGTTCTACACGGAACACTGAAGCTTTCTTT.

This chain links TRBV30 with TRBJ2-1; TRBD1 is a possible D gene (5 bases). This CDR3 is built from 16 residues. Per germline, CDR1 GTSNPN and CDR2 SVGIG (reference sequence). V was cut by 2 bases and J by 1 base, with 15 bases left in between. CDR3 amino acids: CAWSPRGSPSYNEQFF. The CDR3 DNA reads TGTGCCTGGAGTCCTAGGGGCTCCCCGTCCTACAATGAGCAGTTCTTC.

V usage is TRBV10-3 and J usage is TRBJ2-1; TRBD1 aligns across 10 bases. The germline V gene has CDR1 ENHRY and CDR2 SYGVKD. Trimming took 6 bases from V and 8 from J; bases not matched to a gene: 7. The CDR3 runs to 14 residues. CDR3 loop: CAIRPDRGGDEQFF. The CDR3 coding sequence is TGTGCCATCAGACCGGACAGGGGGGGCGATGAGCAGTTCTTC.

This rearrangement joins TRBV6-5 to TRBJ2-1; unclear D gene. The ends were cut back, 4 bases at V and 5 bases at J, with 3 bases in the middle. CDR3 length: 11 amino acids. The germline gives CDR1 MNHEY, CDR2 SVGAGI. CDR3 nucleotides: TGTGCCAGCAGTTGGCACAATGAGCAGTTCTTC. Translated, it gives CASSWHNEQFF.

The chain is built from TRBV6-5 and TRBJ1-2; 7 bases align to TRBD1. After removal of 2 bases from V and 14 bases from J, the junction contained 5 bases not matched to a gene. Germline CDR1 reads MNHEY; CDR2 reads SVGAGI. This CDR3 has 11 residues. CDR3 coding DNA: TGTGCCAGCAGTTACGCAGGGGGGGCGACCTTC. It translates to CASSYAGGATF.